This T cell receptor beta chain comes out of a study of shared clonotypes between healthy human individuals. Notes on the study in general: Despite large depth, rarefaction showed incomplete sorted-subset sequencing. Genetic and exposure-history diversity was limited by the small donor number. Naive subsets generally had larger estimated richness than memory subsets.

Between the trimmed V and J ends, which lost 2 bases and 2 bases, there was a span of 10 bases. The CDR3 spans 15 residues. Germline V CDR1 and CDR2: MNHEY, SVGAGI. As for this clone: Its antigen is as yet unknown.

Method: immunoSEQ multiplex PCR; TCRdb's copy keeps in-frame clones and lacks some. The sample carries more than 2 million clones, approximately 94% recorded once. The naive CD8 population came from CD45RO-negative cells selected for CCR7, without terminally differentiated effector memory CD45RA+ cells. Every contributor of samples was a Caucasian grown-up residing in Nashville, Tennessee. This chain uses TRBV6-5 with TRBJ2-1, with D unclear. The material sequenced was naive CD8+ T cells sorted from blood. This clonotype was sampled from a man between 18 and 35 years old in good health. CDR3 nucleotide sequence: TGTGCCAGCAGTTACGTAGGAGAGGCCTACAATGAGCAGTTCTTC. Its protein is CASSYVGEAYNEQFF.